Given below is one T cell receptor beta chain in context. The target antigen is unknown. The data originate from a study of blood T cells in healthy people across ages. The CDR3 has 18 amino acids. Germline V lookup: CDR1 LGHNA, CDR2 YSLEER. Trimming cost V 0 bases and J 5 bases; bases outside gene matches: 10. The study's findings and limits: Donors of long life had a larger count of naive CD4+ cells and greater diversity than aged donors. Unsorted PBMC material precluded a definitive naive versus antigen-experienced comparison.

Through a sample-barcoded 5' primer and a J-beta primer mix, a second PCR was run for 7 to 11 cycles. In TCRdb, the 5' RACE reads were re-called with MiXCR into one record per CDR3 protein. This sample has approximately 320,000 distinct CDR3 sequences, with roughly a quarter found just once. The sample was blood. The TCR was taken from a woman between 65 and 79 years old in good health. The chain uses TRBV4-3 and TRBJ2-5; 12 bases match TRBD1. The CDR3 loop is CASSQDRLGTGGLETQYF. The CDR3 DNA sequence: TGCGCCAGCAGCCAAGATCGGTTGGGGACAGGGGGCTTGGAGACCCAGTACTTC.